This entry lists 28 T cell receptor beta chains sequenced from one sample in a study of cytomegalovirus exposure and HLA in healthy donors. Assay used: immunoSEQ multiplex PCR; TCRdb lists only in-frame clones, some missing. The sample yields 80,000 to 100,000 clones, roughly 89% seen once. Sequencing was performed on PBMCs. These receptors all stem from a woman aged 25 to 39 in good health and CMV-seronegative.

This chain joins TRBV7-8 and TRBJ1-6; D may be TRBD1 (5 bases). V was trimmed by 7 bases and J by 0 bases, leaving 13 bases between them. In germline, CDR1 is SGHVS, CDR2 FQNEAQ. CDR3 length equals 16 residues. This CDR3 reads CASTVQGSSYNSPLHF. The CDR3 nucleotides read TGTGCCAGCACCGTTCAGGGAAGCTCCTATAATTCACCCCTCCACTTT. Combining the CDR3 with reference TRBV7-8 and TRBJ1-6 gives the whole variable domain GAGVSQSPRYKVAKRGQDVALRCDPISGHVSLFWYQQALGQGPEFLTYFQNEAQLDKSGLPSDRFFAERPEGSVSTLKIQRTQQEDSAVYLCASTVQGSSYNSPLHFGNGTRLTVT.

V usage is TRBV6-5 and J usage is TRBJ1-4; D uncertain. Trimming pared 0 bases from V and 3 bases from J, leaving 8 bases between. Germline V gene sequence: CDR1 MNHEY, CDR2 SVGAGI. This CDR3 spans 15 amino acids. This CDR3 is CASSYSRTANEKLFF. The CDR3 DNA reads TGTGCCAGCAGTTACTCCAGAACAGCTAATGAAAAACTGTTTTTT.

CDR3 coding DNA: TGTGCCAGCAGTCGAACAGGGTTTCAGCCCCAGCATTTT. It codes for CASSRTGFQPQHF. The chain joins TRBV27 to TRBJ1-5; the D gene is possibly TRBD1 (6 bases). V lost 5 bases and J 6 bases, leaving 11 bases between the germline ends. CDR3 length equals 13 residues. CDR1 is MNHEY, CDR2 SMNVEV, per germline (reference sequence).

V gene TRBV6-6 combines with J gene TRBJ1-2; 8 nucleotides line up with TRBD1. The germline gives CDR1 MNHNY, CDR2 SVGAGI (reference sequence). The CDR3 has 12 amino acids. V shed 8 bases, J shed 7 bases, and the junction held 6 bases outside the gene matches. CDR3 nucleotide sequence: TGTGCCAGCTACCAGGGGGCCGGTGGCTACACCTTC. It is translated as CASYQGAGGYTF.

The chain uses TRBV4-1 and TRBJ1-2, with a weak D call TRBD1 (6 bases). Per germline, CDR1 MGHRA and CDR2 YSYEKL. V lost 3 bases and J lost 3, with 11 bases in between. CDR3 length: 14 residues. This chain's CDR3 is CASSHRTEDYGYTF. CDR3 sequence (DNA): TGCGCCAGCAGCCACCGGACAGAAGACTATGGCTACACCTTC.

The chain carries TRBV18 and TRBJ1-1; tentative D call: TRBD1 (6 bases). Per germline, CDR1 KGHSH and CDR2 LQKENI. The V end was cut by 1 base, the J end by 12 bases, with 12 bases between. CDR3 length: 12 amino acids. Here the CDR3 DNA reads TGTGCCAGCTCACCACGTGAGGGGGTAACTTTCTTT. It translates to CASSPREGVTFF.

This chain uses TRBV27 with TRBJ2-3, with 9 bases that match TRBD2. This CDR3 contains 13 residues. Germline V gene data show CDR1 as MNHEY and CDR2 as SMNVEV (reference sequence). Trimming took 8 bases from V and 3 from J; bases not matched to a gene: 3. In DNA, the CDR3 is TGTGCCAGCCGCGGGGGGGCAACAGATACGCAGTATTTT. As protein: CASRGGATDTQYF.

The chain joins TRBV7-2 to TRBJ1-2, with TRBD1 as a possible D gene (6 bases). The CDR3 runs to 12 residues. Germline V gene lookup returns CDR1 SGHTA and CDR2 FQGNSA. V gave up 5 bases and J gave up 6 bases, with 10 bases separating them. DNA for the CDR3: TGTGCCAGCAGCCCGTGGACAGATGGCTACACCTTC. It is translated as CASSPWTDGYTF.

V is TRBV19 and J is TRBJ2-1; D ambiguous. This CDR3 spans 13 amino acids. Trimming removed 5 bases at V and 3 bases at J, with 8 bases between. CDR1 is LNHDA and CDR2 is SQIVND in the germline V gene (reference sequence). The CDR3 nucleotides read TGTGCCAGTAGTTTTACTAACTACAATGAGCAGTTCTTC. It yields the protein CASSFTNYNEQFF.

The chain links TRBV28 to TRBJ2-7; no definite D call. The CDR3 spans 13 residues. Trimming removed 5 bases at V and 2 bases at J, with 10 bases between. The germline V gene has CDR1 MDHEN and CDR2 SYDVKM. The CDR3: CASSPPRPYEQYF. The CDR3 nucleotides read TGTGCCAGCAGTCCGCCGAGGCCCTACGAGCAGTACTTC.

Of note for this clone: One junction end disagrees with the germline gene, perhaps due to a read error. DNA for the CDR3: TGCAGTGCTAGGCTACAGGGTCTTTATTTT. Its protein product is CSARLQGLYF. The V and J genes are TRBV20-1 and TRBJ1-4; a weak D match, TRBD1 (6 bases). The length of the CDR3 is 10 residues. Looked up from germline, CDR1 is DFQATT and CDR2 is SNEGSKA (reference sequence).

The V gene is TRBV9, the J gene TRBJ1-2; D is perhaps TRBD1 (6 bases). This CDR3 has 18 amino acids. Trimming took off 0 bases at V and 3 bases at J, with 21 bases between the two ends. CDR1 and CDR2 (germline): SGDLS, YYNGEE. As DNA, the CDR3 is TGTGCCAGCAGCGTAGACCAGGGGTCCGAGACAGGCTACTATGGCTACACCTTC. This translates into CASSVDQGSETGYYGYTF.

The chain combines TRBV15 with TRBJ2-7, with 7 bases that match TRBD1. There are 16 residues in the CDR3. The junction had 6 bases not matched to a gene; V was cut back by 1 base and J by 0 bases. Germline CDR1 and CDR2: LNHNV and YYDKDF (reference sequence). The DNA for the CDR3 is TGTGCCACCAGCAGAGGACAGGGACCGCTCTCCTACGAGCAGTACTTC. It specifies CATSRGQGPLSYEQYF. Together with reference TRBV15 and TRBJ2-7, the CDR3 gives the full variable domain: DAMVIQNPRYQVTQFGKPVTLSCSQTLNHNVMYWYQQKSSQAPKLLFHYYDKDFNNEADTPDNFQSRRPNTSFCFLDIRSPGLGDTAMYLCATSRGQGPLSYEQYFGPGTRLTVT.

This chain connects TRBV4-3 to TRBJ1-1; maybe TRBD1 (6 bases). Looked up from germline, CDR1 is LGHNA and CDR2 is YSLEER. This CDR3 contains 14 residues. Trimming removed 4 bases at V and 3 bases at J, with 12 bases between. CDR3: CASSLDSGDTEAFF. The CDR3 nucleotides read TGCGCCAGCAGCCTGGACAGTGGGGACACTGAAGCTTTCTTT.

V and J are TRBV7-9 and TRBJ2-7; maybe TRBD2 (7 bases). The ends were cut back, 3 bases at V and 7 bases at J, with 16 bases in the middle. CDR1 and CDR2 (germline): SEHNR, FQNEAQ (reference sequence). This CDR3 spans 14 amino acids. This chain's CDR3 is CASSFGGTPREQYF. The CDR3 DNA follows: TGTGCCAGCAGCTTCGGGGGGACACCGAGAGAGCAGTACTTC. The variable domain in full, with the rest retrieved from reference TRBV7-9 and TRBJ2-7, is DTGVSQNPRHKITKRGQNVTFRCDPISEHNRLYWYRQTLGQGPEFLTYFQNEAQLEKSRLLSDRFSAERPKGSFSTLEIQRTEQGDSAMYLCASSFGGTPREQYFGPGTRLTVT.

This clone showed up many times. The V gene is TRBV7-2, the J gene TRBJ2-2; D may be TRBD1 (5 bases). Looked up from germline, CDR1 is SGHTA and CDR2 is FQGNSA. V dropped 3 bases and J dropped 8 bases, with 7 bases sitting between them. The CDR3 extends over 12 amino acids. The CDR3: CASSLGLGELFF. CDR3 bases: TGTGCCAGCAGCTTGGGGCTGGGGGAGCTGTTTTTT.

CDR3 protein: CASSLEESPYSNQPQHF. As DNA, the CDR3 is TGTGCCAGCAGCTTAGAGGAGAGCCCATATAGCAATCAGCCCCAGCATTTT. The genes are TRBV7-9 and TRBJ1-5; D remains unclear. The CDR3 sequence is 17 residues long. Germline V gives CDR1 SEHNR, CDR2 FQNEAQ (reference sequence). V dropped 1 base and J dropped 0 bases, with 13 bases sitting between them.

This sequence joins TRBV6-5 and TRBJ2-5; D may be TRBD1 (6 bases). With 5 bases removed from V and 5 bases from J, the gap between germline ends came to 12 bases. Per germline, CDR1 MNHEY and CDR2 SVGAGI. CDR3 length: 13 amino acids. The CDR3 loop is CASSLSRGETQYF. The CDR3 bases are TGTGCCAGCAGTCTCTCTAGGGGGGAGACCCAGTACTTC.

The V and J genes are TRBV7-8 and TRBJ2-5, with 10 nucleotides matching TRBD2. Germline values: CDR1 SGHVS, CDR2 FQNEAQ. The CDR3 contains 17 residues. V shed 0 bases and J 2 bases; nucleotides not matched to a gene: 6. CDR3 protein: CASSLAVLAGSQETQYF. DNA for the CDR3: TGTGCCAGCAGCTTAGCGGTACTAGCGGGAAGTCAAGAGACCCAGTACTTC.

The rearrangement links TRBV7-9 to TRBJ1-2; D perhaps matches TRBD1 (6 bases). V was trimmed by 1 base and J by 5 bases, leaving 11 bases between them. The CDR3 extends over 14 amino acids. CDR1 is SEHNR, CDR2 FQNEAQ, per germline (reference sequence). The CDR3 coding sequence is TGTGCCAGCAGCTTAGGTCTGGACAGATATGGCTACACCTTC. Encoded protein: CASSLGLDRYGYTF.

This clone appeared once. The genes are TRBV19 and TRBJ2-7; unclear D gene. In germline, CDR1 is LNHDA, CDR2 SQIVND (reference sequence). CDR3 length: 13 residues. V was pared by 5 bases and J by 2 bases, with 10 bases between. As DNA, the CDR3 is TGTGCCAGTAGTGCTAGGCCCCCCTACGAGCAGTACTTC. Its protein product is CASSARPPYEQYF.

The chain combines TRBV28 with TRBJ2-1; TRBD2 agrees at 7 bases. CDR1 is MDHEN and CDR2 is SYDVKM in the germline V gene. This CDR3 is built from 15 residues. J was trimmed by 6 bases and V by 2 bases; bases with no gene match: 7. CDR3: CASSLGASGPNEQFF. The DNA for the CDR3 is TGTGCCAGCAGTTTAGGGGCTAGCGGACCCAATGAGCAGTTCTTC.

This sequence joins TRBV5-1 and TRBJ2-7; 9 positions match TRBD1. The junction had 9 bases not matched to a gene; V was cut back by 4 bases and J by 4 bases. This CDR3 is built from 15 residues. From germline, CDR1 is SGHRS and CDR2 YFSETQ. In DNA, the CDR3 is TGCGCCAGCAGCCCCACCGGGACAGGGTCTTACGAGCAGTACTTC. Amino acid sequence: CASSPTGTGSYEQYF.

V is TRBV4-1 and J is TRBJ2-1, with D unclear. The germline gives CDR1 MGHRA, CDR2 YSYEKL. Between the trimmed V and J ends, which lost 6 bases and 8 bases, there was a span of 14 bases. The CDR3 sequence is 13 residues long. The CDR3 loop is CASSFEAVDEQFF. DNA for the CDR3: TGCGCCAGCAGTTTTGAGGCGGTCGATGAGCAGTTCTTC.

The chain links TRBV7-7 to TRBJ2-5, with TRBD2 as a possible D gene (5 bases). The CDR3 totals 16 residues. Trimming removed 4 bases from V and 3 bases from J, with 18 bases in between. Germline V gene sequence: CDR1 SSHAT, CDR2 FNYEAQ (reference sequence). In DNA, the CDR3 is TGTGCCAGCAGCTGCACCGGTTGGGGAGTTGAAGAGACCCAGTACTTC. Residues: CASSCTGWGVEETQYF.

This clone was recorded once. The rearrangement links TRBV7-2 to TRBJ2-5; 7 bases agree with TRBD1. Unmatched junction bases numbered 3, after V lost 1 base and J lost 1 base. Germline CDR1 SGHTA, CDR2 FQGNSA. CDR3 length: 15 residues. The CDR3 sequence: CASSLGQGVQETQYF. The CDR3 DNA follows: TGTGCCAGCAGCTTAGGTCAGGGGGTCCAAGAGACCCAGTACTTC.

The chain has TRBV11-1 and TRBJ2-5; D is unresolved. This CDR3 is built from 12 residues. V shed 3 bases and J shed 3 bases, with 5 bases lying between them. In germline, CDR1 is SGHAT, CDR2 FQDESV (reference sequence). The CDR3, as DNA: TGTGCCAGCAGCTTCCCAAAAGAGACCCAGTACTTC. Its translation is CASSFPKETQYF.

Concerning this clone: Other nucleotide sequences in the sample specify the same CDR3. This chain uses TRBV19 with TRBJ1-1; tentatively, D is TRBD1 (5 bases). CDR3 length: 14 amino acids. Between the trimmed V and J ends, which lost 9 bases and 5 bases, there was a span of 19 bases. The germline V gene encodes CDR1 LNHDA and CDR2 SQIVND (reference sequence). The DNA for the CDR3 is TGTGCCAGCCGACCGGGACGGCGGGGAACTGAAGCTTTCTTT. It translates to CASRPGRRGTEAFF.